What follows are 25 T cell receptor beta chains derived from one specimen sequenced in a study of PD-1 blockade in classical Hodgkin lymphoma. The method was immunoSEQ multiplex PCR; TCRdb's version includes in-frame clones alone and lacks a portion of them. The sample carries 5,500 to 9,000 clones, roughly 79% recorded once. Each patient relapsed following autologous stem cell transplantation, and prior brentuximab vedotin exposure differed. The specimen comprised peripheral blood mononuclear cells (PBMCs), sampled before the second cycle of nivolumab. The source is a human donor with classical Hodgkin lymphoma.

The chain is built from TRBV10-1 and TRBJ1-2; 7 bases line up with TRBD1. From germline, CDR1 is WNHNN and CDR2 SYGVQD (reference sequence). This CDR3 has 13 amino acids. V shed 4 bases and J 3 bases; nucleotides not matched to a gene: 2. Here the CDR3 reads CASSGQGDYGYTF. The CDR3 nucleotides read TGCGCCAGCAGTGGCCAGGGGGACTATGGCTACACCTTC.

The gene calls are TRBV7-2 and TRBJ2-5, with no clear D. From germline, CDR1 is SGHTA and CDR2 FQGNSA. The CDR3 loop spans 12 amino acids. Trimming shortened V by 7 bases and J by 5 bases, and 11 bases separated the two germline ends. In DNA form, the CDR3 reads TGTGCCAGCACCCCAGGTGGGGAGACCCAGTACTTC. Its translation is CASTPGGETQYF. The variable domain in full, with the rest retrieved from reference TRBV7-2 and TRBJ2-5, is GAGVSQSPSNKVTEKGKDVELRCDPISGHTALYWYRQSLGQGLEFLIYFQGNSAPDKSGLPSDRFSAERTGGSVSTLTIQRTQQEDSAVYLCASTPGGETQYFGPGTRLLVL.

The rearrangement links TRBV2 to TRBJ2-2, with 9 bases fitting TRBD2. Germline trimming cut 6 bases from V and 4 bases from J; bases unmatched to any gene: 9. CDR3 length equals 16 residues. Germline V gene lookup returns CDR1 SNHLY and CDR2 FYNNEI. The CDR3 here is CASRAGLAKSTGELFF. The CDR3 DNA follows: TGTGCCAGCAGAGCCGGACTAGCGAAAAGCACCGGGGAGCTGTTTTTT. Full variable domain (remainder filled in from reference TRBV2 and TRBJ2-2): EPEVTQTPSHQVTQMGQEVILRCVPISNHLYFYWYRQILGQKVEFLVSFYNNEISEKSEIFDDQFSVERPDGSNFTLKIRSTKLEDSAMYFCASRAGLAKSTGELFFGEGSRLTVL.

The chain has TRBV27 and TRBJ2-3, with a weak D call TRBD2 (5 bases). Per the germline V gene, CDR1 is MNHEY and CDR2 is SMNVEV (reference sequence). This CDR3 comprises 15 residues. V was pared by 2 bases and J by 0 bases, with 9 bases between. Written as DNA, the CDR3 is TGTGCCAGCAGTTTAGAGGGCTTTAGCACAGATACGCAGTATTTT. Translating it yields CASSLEGFSTDTQYF.

The chain is built from TRBV6-4 and TRBJ2-4; D is perhaps TRBD2 (5 bases). This CDR3 spans 13 amino acids. CDR1 is MRHNA and CDR2 is SNTAGT in the germline V gene. The ends were cut back, 7 bases at V and 4 bases at J, with 11 bases in the middle. CDR3 in amino acids: CASNRTVKNIQYF. The CDR3 DNA sequence: TGTGCCAGCAACCGGACTGTGAAAAACATTCAGTACTTC.

This chain connects TRBV28 to TRBJ2-2; 7 bases match TRBD1. V dropped 2 bases and J dropped 1; count of bases not matched to a gene: 7. The CDR3 is 17 residues long. Germline V CDR1 and CDR2: MDHEN, SYDVKM. The CDR3 region is CASSLPRQGMNTGELFF. Here the CDR3 DNA reads TGTGCCAGCAGTTTACCCAGACAGGGCATGAACACCGGGGAGCTGTTTTTT.

The chain recombines TRBV7-9 with TRBJ1-2; 7 nucleotides align to TRBD1. Losses at the gene ends were 1 base for V and 7 bases for J; bases not matched to a gene: 9. Germline V gene lookup returns CDR1 SEHNR and CDR2 FQNEAQ (reference sequence). The length of the CDR3 is 15 residues. CDR3 in amino acids: CASSLGTGESGGYTF. DNA for the CDR3: TGTGCCAGCAGCTTAGGAACAGGGGAATCCGGTGGCTACACCTTC.

The chain links TRBV5-1 to TRBJ2-7; D remains ambiguous. The germline V gene has CDR1 SGHRS and CDR2 YFSETQ. With 0 bases removed from V and 0 bases from J, the gap between germline ends came to 7 bases. The CDR3 runs 14 residues. The CDR3 is CASSLVSASYEQYF. As DNA, the CDR3 is TGCGCCAGCAGCTTGGTTTCAGCCTCCTACGAGCAGTACTTC.

V and J are TRBV6-6 and TRBJ2-7; TRBD2 might be the D (7 bases). V gave up 2 bases and J gave up 6 bases, with 8 bases separating them. This CDR3 comprises 12 residues. Per germline, CDR1 MNHNY and CDR2 SVGAGI (reference sequence). CDR3: CASSYGGAEQYF. The CDR3 region has the DNA TGTGCCAGCAGTTACGGGGGGGCCGAGCAGTACTTC.

The V call is TRBV2, the J call TRBJ2-7; no reliable D call. V lost 4 bases to trimming and J lost 4 bases, with 2 bases between them. The CDR3 loop spans 10 amino acids. Germline V gene sequence: CDR1 SNHLY, CDR2 FYNNEI. The CDR3: CASSVYEQYF. The CDR3 DNA reads as TGTGCCAGCAGTGTGTACGAGCAGTACTTC.

The rearrangement uses TRBV19 and TRBJ2-5; tentatively, D is TRBD1 (5 bases). Germline lookup yields CDR1 LNHDA and CDR2 SQIVND (reference sequence). The CDR3 extends over 14 amino acids. The V end lost 5 bases, the J end lost 4 bases, and 14 bases lay between the germline ends. The CDR3 loop is CASSRETDIETQYF. The CDR3 DNA reads TGTGCCAGTAGTCGCGAGACAGACATAGAGACCCAGTACTTC.

V usage is TRBV4-2 and J usage is TRBJ1-6; weak D call: TRBD1 (5 bases). The CDR3 sequence is 16 residues long. CDR1 LGHNA and CDR2 YNFKEQ come from the germline V gene. Deletions cut 1 base from V and 0 bases from J, with 7 bases between. CDR3 loop: CASSQGGGSYNSPLHF. The CDR3 nucleotides are TGTGCCAGCAGCCAAGGGGGGGGCTCCTATAATTCACCCCTCCACTTT.

In this sample, this clone turned up a few times. This chain connects TRBV28 to TRBJ1-2; perhaps TRBD1 as D (5 bases). Looked up from germline, CDR1 is MDHEN and CDR2 is SYDVKM. The CDR3 has 16 amino acids. Between the trimmed V and J ends, which lost 5 bases and 5 bases, there was a span of 21 bases. This CDR3 is CASSQPETGRTYGYTF. CDR3 bases: TGTGCCAGCAGTCAACCCGAAACGGGACGGACTTATGGCTACACCTTC.

This sequence joins TRBV5-5 and TRBJ1-1; no definite D call. Germline V gives CDR1 SGHKS, CDR2 YYEKEE (reference sequence). The CDR3 runs to 13 residues. V dropped 2 bases and J dropped 1 base, with 6 bases sitting between them. The chain's CDR3 is CASSFLTNTEAFF. The CDR3 DNA follows: TGTGCCAGCAGCTTCCTGACGAACACTGAAGCTTTCTTT.

This clone turned up a few times. The rearrangement links TRBV5-4 to TRBJ2-3; D not certain. V dropped 0 bases and J dropped 5 bases, with 19 bases sitting between them. CDR1 is SGHNT and CDR2 is YYREEE in the germline V gene (reference sequence). The CDR3 extends over 17 amino acids. The CDR3 reads CASSLGLHYSRRDTQYF. CDR3 in DNA: TGTGCCAGCAGCTTGGGGCTGCATTACAGCAGGAGAGATACGCAGTATTTT.

The chain couples TRBV7-9 to TRBJ2-7; the match to TRBD2 covers 8 bases. The V segment lost 3 bases and the J segment 5 bases; nucleotides outside the gene matches: 9. CDR3 size: 15 residues. Germline CDR1 SEHNR, CDR2 FQNEAQ (reference sequence). The CDR3 sequence: CASSFAAGVGNEQYF. CDR3 nucleotide sequence: TGTGCCAGCAGCTTTGCAGCGGGAGTGGGTAACGAGCAGTACTTC.

The gene calls are TRBV6-7 and TRBJ2-1; D may be TRBD2 (5 bases). TRBV6-7 is labeled an ORF, and its function is uncertain. V lost 7 bases to trimming and J lost 5 bases, with 30 bases between them. This CDR3 spans 19 amino acids. CDR3 DNA sequence: TGTGCCAGCACCCACACGGCGGGCACTCGAGGCCACCTAAACAATGAGCAGTTCTTC. It codes for CASTHTAGTRGHLNNEQFF.

This clone has a handful of counts. The rearrangement links TRBV7-9 to TRBJ2-7, with D possibly matching TRBD1 (6 bases). The CDR3 is made up of 14 amino acids. Deletions cut 5 bases from V and 3 bases from J, with 14 bases between. Germline loops: CDR1 SEHNR, CDR2 FQNEAQ (reference sequence). This chain's CDR3 is CASSASGTLYEQYF. CDR3 sequence (DNA): TGTGCCAGCAGCGCCTCCGGGACACTCTACGAGCAGTACTTC.

The V gene is TRBV5-6, the J gene TRBJ2-5; tentative D call: TRBD2 (5 bases). Trimming pared 3 bases from V and 1 base from J, leaving 13 bases between. In germline, CDR1 is SGHDT, CDR2 YYEEEE. CDR3 length equals 15 residues. Here the CDR3 DNA reads TGTGCCAGCAGCTCTCGGGGTTGGGGCCAAGAGACCCAGTACTTC. Residues: CASSSRGWGQETQYF.

V usage is TRBV19 and J usage is TRBJ1-1, with D unclear. V lost 4 bases to trimming and J lost 3 bases, with 6 bases between them. The CDR3 contains 12 residues. The germline V gene has CDR1 LNHDA and CDR2 SQIVND (reference sequence). The CDR3 nucleotides are TGTGCCAGTAGTACCTGGTACACTGAAGCTTTCTTT. Its translation: CASSTWYTEAFF. The full variable domain, in which reference TRBV19 and TRBJ1-1 provide the parts outside the CDR3, is DGGITQSPKYLFRKEGQNVTLSCEQNLNHDAMYWYRQDPGQGLRLIYYSQIVNDFQKGDIAEGYSVSREKKESFPLTVTSAQKNPTAFYLCASSTWYTEAFFGQGTRLTVV.

This clone was counted a single time. The chain is built from TRBV21-1 and TRBJ1-5; the DNA was not compared with TRBD1, the D call given in the table. TRBV21-1 is a pseudogene. There are 13 residues in the CDR3. In DNA form, the CDR3 reads TGTGCCAGCAGCCTACAGGGAAATCAGCCCCAGCATTTT. The encoded protein is CASSLQGNQPQHF.

The chain combines TRBV7-2 with TRBJ1-5; possibly TRBD1 for D (6 bases). From germline, CDR1 is SGHTA and CDR2 FQGNSA. The CDR3 extends over 15 amino acids. The V gene lost 5 bases and the J gene lost 4 bases, with 15 bases spanning the gap. CDR3: CASSPPGGLNQPQHF. In DNA, the CDR3 is TGTGCCAGCAGCCCCCCGGGGGGCCTGAATCAGCCCCAGCATTTT.

This clone counts as medium-sized. The chain employs TRBV7-8 and TRBJ2-3; no clear D gene. Germline CDR1 is SGHVS and CDR2 is FQNEAQ. The V gene lost 5 bases and the J gene lost 1 base, with 10 bases spanning the gap. This CDR3 region has 14 residues. For the CDR3, the DNA is TGTGCCAGCAGCACCAACTGGGGCACAGATACGCAGTATTTT. Protein: CASSTNWGTDTQYF.

This clone was seen a handful of times. This chain joins TRBV11-3 and TRBJ2-2; a weak D match, TRBD1 (6 bases). This CDR3 spans 15 amino acids. Germline V gene sequence: CDR1 SGHNT, CDR2 YENEEA. Trimming cost V 1 base and J 5 bases, with 11 bases left between them. The CDR3 DNA is TGTGCCAGCAGCTTAGGCCAGGGGCCGACCGGGGAGCTGTTTTTT. Translating it yields CASSLGQGPTGELFF.

The J gene is TRBJ2-7, the V gene TRBV18; D ambiguous. V was shortened by 4 bases and J by 2 bases, with 12 bases between the two germline ends. This CDR3 contains 14 residues. Germline values: CDR1 KGHSH, CDR2 LQKENI. As DNA, the CDR3 is TGTGCCAGCTCACTGGACCATAGGACCTACGAGCAGTACTTC. It specifies CASSLDHRTYEQYF.